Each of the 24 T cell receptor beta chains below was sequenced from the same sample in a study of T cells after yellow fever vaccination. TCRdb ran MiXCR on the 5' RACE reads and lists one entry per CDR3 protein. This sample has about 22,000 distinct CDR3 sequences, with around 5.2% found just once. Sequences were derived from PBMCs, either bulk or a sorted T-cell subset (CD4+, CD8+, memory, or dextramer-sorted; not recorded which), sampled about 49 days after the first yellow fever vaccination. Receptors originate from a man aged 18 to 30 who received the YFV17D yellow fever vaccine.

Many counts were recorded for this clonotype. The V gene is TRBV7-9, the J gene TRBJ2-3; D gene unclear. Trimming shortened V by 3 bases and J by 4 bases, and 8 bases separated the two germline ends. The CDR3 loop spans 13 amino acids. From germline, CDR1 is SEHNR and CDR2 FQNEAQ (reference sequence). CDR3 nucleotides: TGTGCCAGCAGCTTGACCCTTGCAGATACGCAGTATTTT. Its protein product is CASSLTLADTQYF.

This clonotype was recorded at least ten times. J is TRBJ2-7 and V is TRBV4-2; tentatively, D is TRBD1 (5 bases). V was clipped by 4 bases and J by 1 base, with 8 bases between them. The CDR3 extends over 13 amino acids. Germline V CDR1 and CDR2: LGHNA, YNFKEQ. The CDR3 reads CASSPDTSYEQYF. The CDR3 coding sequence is TGTGCCAGCAGCCCGGACACATCCTACGAGCAGTACTTC.

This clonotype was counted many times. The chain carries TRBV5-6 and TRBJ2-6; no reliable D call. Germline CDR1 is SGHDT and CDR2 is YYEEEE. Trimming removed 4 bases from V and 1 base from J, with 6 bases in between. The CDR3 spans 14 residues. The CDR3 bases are TGTGCCAGCAGCCCACCTTCTGGGGCCAACGTCCTGACTTTC. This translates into CASSPPSGANVLTF.

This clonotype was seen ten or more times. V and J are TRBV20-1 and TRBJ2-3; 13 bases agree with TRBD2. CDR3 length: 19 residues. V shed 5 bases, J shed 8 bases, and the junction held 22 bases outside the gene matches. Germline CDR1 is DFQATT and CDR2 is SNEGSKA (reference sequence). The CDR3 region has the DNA TGCAGTGCTCAGATTCCCCGACTAGCGGGGGGCCTTAATGATGGTACGCAGTATTTT. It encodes CSAQIPRLAGGLNDGTQYF.

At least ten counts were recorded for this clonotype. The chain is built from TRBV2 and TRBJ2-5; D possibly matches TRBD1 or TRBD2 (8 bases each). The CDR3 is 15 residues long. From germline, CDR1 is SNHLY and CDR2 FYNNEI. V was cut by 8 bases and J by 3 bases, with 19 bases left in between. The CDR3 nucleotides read TGTGCCAGCGGACAGGGCCAGACTAGCGAAGAGACCCAGTACTTC. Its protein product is CASGQGQTSEETQYF.

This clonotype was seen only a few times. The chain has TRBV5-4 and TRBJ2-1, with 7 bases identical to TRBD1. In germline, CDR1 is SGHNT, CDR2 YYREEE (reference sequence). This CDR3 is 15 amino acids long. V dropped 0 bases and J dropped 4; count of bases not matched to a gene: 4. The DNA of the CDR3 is TGTGCCAGCAGCTTGGACCAGGGGGTTTACAATGAGCAGTTCTTC. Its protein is CASSLDQGVYNEQFF.

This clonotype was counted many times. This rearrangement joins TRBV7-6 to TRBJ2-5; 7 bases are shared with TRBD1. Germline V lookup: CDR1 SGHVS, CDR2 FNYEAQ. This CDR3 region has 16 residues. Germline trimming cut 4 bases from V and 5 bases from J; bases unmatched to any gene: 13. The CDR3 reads CASSSGLTGSRETQYF. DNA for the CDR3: TGTGCCAGCAGCTCAGGGTTGACAGGGAGTAGGGAGACCCAGTACTTC. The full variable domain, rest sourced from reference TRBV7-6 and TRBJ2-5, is GAGVSQSPRYKVTKRGQDVALRCDPISGHVSLYWYRQALGQGPEFLTYFNYEAQQDKSGLPNDRFSAERPEGSISTLTIQRTEQRDSAMYRCASSSGLTGSRETQYFGPGTRLLVL.

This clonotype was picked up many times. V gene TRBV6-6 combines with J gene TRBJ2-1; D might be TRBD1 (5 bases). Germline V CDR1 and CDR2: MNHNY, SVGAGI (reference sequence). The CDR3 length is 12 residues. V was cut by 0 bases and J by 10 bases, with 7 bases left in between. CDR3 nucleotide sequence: TGTGCCAGCAGTTACTCTCAGGGCGAGCAGTTCTTC. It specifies CASSYSQGEQFF.

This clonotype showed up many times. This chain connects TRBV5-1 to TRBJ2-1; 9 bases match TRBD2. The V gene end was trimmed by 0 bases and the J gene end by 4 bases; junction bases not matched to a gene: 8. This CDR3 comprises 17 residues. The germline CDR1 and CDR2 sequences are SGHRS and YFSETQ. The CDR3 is CASSLAGLAGAYNEQFF. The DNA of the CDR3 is TGCGCCAGCAGCTTGGCCGGTTTAGCGGGAGCGTACAATGAGCAGTTCTTC.

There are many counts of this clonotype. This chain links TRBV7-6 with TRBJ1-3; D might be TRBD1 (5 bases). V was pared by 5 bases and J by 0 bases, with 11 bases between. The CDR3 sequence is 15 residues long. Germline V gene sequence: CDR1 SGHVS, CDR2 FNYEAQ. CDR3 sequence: CASSRGRVSGNTIYF. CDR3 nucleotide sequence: TGTGCCAGCAGCAGGGGAAGGGTCTCTGGAAACACCATATATTTT.

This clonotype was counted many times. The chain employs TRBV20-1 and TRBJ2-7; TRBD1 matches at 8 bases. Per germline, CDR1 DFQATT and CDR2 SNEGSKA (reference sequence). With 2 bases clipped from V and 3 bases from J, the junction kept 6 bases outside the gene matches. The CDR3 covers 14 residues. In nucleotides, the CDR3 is TGCAGTGCTAGACCACCGGACAGGGACTACGAGCAGTACGTC. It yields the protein CSARPPDRDYEQYV.

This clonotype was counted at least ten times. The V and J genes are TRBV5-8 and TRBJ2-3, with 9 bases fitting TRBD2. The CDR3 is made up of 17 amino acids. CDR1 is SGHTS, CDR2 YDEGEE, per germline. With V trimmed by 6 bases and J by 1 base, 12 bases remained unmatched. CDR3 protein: CASKNRGGLAGTDTQYF. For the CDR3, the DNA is TGTGCCAGCAAGAATCGAGGGGGACTAGCTGGCACAGATACGCAGTATTTT.

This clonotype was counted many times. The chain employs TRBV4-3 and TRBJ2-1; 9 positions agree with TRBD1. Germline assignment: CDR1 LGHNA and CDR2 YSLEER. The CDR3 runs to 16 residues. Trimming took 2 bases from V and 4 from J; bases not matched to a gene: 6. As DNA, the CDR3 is TGCGCCAGCAGCCAAAGGGCACAGGGGGCATACAATGAGCAGTTCTTC. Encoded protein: CASSQRAQGAYNEQFF.

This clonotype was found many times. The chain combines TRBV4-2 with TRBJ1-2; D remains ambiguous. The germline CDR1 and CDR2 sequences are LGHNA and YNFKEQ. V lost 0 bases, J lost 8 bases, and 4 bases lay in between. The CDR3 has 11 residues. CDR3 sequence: CASSQEAGYTF. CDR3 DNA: TGTGCCAGCAGCCAAGAAGCAGGCTACACCTTC.

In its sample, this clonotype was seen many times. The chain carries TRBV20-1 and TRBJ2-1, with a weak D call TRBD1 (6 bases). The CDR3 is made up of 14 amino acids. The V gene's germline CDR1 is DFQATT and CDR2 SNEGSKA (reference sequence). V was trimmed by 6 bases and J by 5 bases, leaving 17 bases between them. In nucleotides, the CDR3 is TGCAGTGCCGATGCGCGCAGGGGCAACAATGAGCAGTTCTTC. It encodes CSADARRGNNEQFF.

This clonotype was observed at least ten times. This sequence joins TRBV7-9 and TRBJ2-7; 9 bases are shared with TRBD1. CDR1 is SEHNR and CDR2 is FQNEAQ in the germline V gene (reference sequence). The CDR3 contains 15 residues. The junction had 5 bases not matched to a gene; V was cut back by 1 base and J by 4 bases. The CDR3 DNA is TGTGCCAGCAGCTTAGGGGGGACAGGGTGGTACGAGCAGTACGTC. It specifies CASSLGGTGWYEQYV.

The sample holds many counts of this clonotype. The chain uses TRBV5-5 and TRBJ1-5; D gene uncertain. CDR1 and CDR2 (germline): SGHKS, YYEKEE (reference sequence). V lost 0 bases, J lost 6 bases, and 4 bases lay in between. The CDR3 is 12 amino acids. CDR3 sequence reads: CASSLGSQPQHF. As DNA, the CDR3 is TGTGCCAGCAGCTTGGGAAGTCAGCCCCAGCATTTT.

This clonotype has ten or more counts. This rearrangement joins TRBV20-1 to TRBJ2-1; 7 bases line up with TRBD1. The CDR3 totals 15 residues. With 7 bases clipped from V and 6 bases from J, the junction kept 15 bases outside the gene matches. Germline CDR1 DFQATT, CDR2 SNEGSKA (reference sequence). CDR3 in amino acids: CSVIPGTAPRNEQFF. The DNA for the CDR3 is TGCAGTGTTATACCCGGGACAGCCCCCCGCAATGAGCAGTTCTTC.

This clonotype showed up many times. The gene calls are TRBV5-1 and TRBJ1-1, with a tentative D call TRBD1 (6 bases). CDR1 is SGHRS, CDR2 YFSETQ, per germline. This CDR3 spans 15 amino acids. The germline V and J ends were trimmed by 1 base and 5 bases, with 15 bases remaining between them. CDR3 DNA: TGCGCCAGCAGCTTGAATGGGGGCTCAGAAACTGAAGCTTTCTTT. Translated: CASSLNGGSETEAFF.

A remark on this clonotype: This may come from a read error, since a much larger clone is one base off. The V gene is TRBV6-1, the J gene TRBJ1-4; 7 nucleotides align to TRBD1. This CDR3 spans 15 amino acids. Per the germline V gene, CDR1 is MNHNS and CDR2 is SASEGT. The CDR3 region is CTSSPGTATNEKLFF. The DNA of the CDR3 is TGTACCAGCAGCCCCGGGACAGCAACTAATGAAAAACTGTTTTTT.

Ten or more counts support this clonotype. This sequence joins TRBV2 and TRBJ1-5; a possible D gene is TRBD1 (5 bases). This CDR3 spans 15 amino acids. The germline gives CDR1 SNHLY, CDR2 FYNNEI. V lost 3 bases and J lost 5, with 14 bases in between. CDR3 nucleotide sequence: TGTGCCAGCAGTGATGTCGGGGGTAGTGATCAGCCCCAGCATTTT. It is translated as CASSDVGGSDQPQHF.

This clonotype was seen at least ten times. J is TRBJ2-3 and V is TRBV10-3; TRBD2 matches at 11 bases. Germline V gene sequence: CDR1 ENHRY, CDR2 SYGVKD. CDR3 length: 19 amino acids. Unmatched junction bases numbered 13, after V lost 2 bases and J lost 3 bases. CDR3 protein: CAISEKLAGVPSKTDTQYF. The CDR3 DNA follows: TGTGCCATCAGTGAGAAACTAGCGGGGGTTCCTAGCAAGACAGATACGCAGTATTTT.

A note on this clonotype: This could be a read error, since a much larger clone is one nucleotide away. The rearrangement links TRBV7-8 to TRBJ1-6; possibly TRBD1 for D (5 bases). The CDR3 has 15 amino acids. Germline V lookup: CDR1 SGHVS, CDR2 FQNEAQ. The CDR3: CASISGSSFNSPLHF. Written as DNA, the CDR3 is TGTGCCAGCATCTCAGGGAGCTCCTTTAATTCACCCCTCCACTTT.

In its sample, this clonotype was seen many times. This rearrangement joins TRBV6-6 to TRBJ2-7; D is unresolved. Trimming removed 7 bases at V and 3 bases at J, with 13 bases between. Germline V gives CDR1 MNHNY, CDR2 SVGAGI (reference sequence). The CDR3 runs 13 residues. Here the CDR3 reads CASTGIRFYEQYF. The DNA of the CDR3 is TGTGCCAGCACTGGCATACGGTTCTACGAGCAGTACTTC.